The clone carrying this T cell receptor beta chain has more than one count but fewer than ten. The test was conducted at deep level. Per sorted-subset replicate PCR, input was approximately 0.2 ug DNA, representing around 29,000 T cell genomes. Libraries were prepared by immunoSEQ multiplex PCR; TCRdb keeps only in-frame clonotypes and omits some of them. The sample contains roughly 700,000 clones, over 65% of which appear only once. The sample originates from a study of shared clonotypes between healthy human individuals. Naive CD45RA+ and memory CD45RA-negative subsets were split from CD4+ cells. Germline V gives CDR1 MNHNY, CDR2 SVGAGI (reference sequence). The junction had 8 bases not matched to a gene; V was cut back by 6 bases and J by 6 bases. The length of the CDR3 is 14 residues.

The sequence was obtained from a woman aged 30 to 39 in good health. The sample comprised memory CD4+ T cells sorted from blood. Subset reported: CD45RA-negative fraction. The rearrangement uses TRBV6-6 and TRBJ1-5, with 7 bases identical to TRBD1. In nucleotides, the CDR3 is TGTGCCAGCAGCCAGGGGGGGTCTCGTCAGCCCCAGCATTTT. Amino acids: CASSQGGSRQPQHF.